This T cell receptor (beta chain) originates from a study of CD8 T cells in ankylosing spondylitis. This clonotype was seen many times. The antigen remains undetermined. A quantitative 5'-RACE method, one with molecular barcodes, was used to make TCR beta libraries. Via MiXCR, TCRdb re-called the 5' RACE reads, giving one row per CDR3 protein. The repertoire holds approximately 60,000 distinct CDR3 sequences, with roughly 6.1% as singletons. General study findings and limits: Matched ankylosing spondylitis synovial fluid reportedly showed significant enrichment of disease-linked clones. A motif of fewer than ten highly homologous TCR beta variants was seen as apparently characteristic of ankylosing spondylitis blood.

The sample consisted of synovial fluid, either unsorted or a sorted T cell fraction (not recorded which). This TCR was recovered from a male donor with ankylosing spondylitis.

CDR3 amino acids: CASSSGQGGTQYF. The CDR3 DNA is TGTGCCAGCAGTTCAGGACAGGGGGGGACCCAGTACTTC. V usage is TRBV5-8 and J usage is TRBJ2-5; 10 positions agree with TRBD1. This CDR3 contains 13 residues. The V gene's germline CDR1 is SGHTS and CDR2 YDEGEE. V was clipped by 5 bases and J by 7 bases; unmatched bases: 5. The full variable domain, in which reference TRBV5-8 and TRBJ2-5 provide the parts outside the CDR3, is EAGVTQSPTHLIKTRGQQATLRCSPISGHTSVYWYQQALGLGLQFLLWYDEGEERNRGNFPPRFSGRQFPNYSSELNVNALELEDSALYLCASSSGQGGTQYFGPGTRLLVL.